These T cell receptor beta chains were read from a single sample in a study of blood T cell repertoires in COVID-19. Assay: immunoSEQ multiplex PCR; the TCRdb copy retains only in-frame clones and omits some. This repertoire shows 120,000 to 150,000 clones, roughly 85% found once; its top ten account for over 2.5%. Material: peripheral blood. All receptors come from a man in his forties or fifties with acute or convalescent COVID-19. The CDR3 runs from the conserved cysteine through the conserved F or W. The order of the fields is V gene, CDR3 protein.

TRBV6-5	CASTRGTGAYGYTF
TRBV6-2/TRBV6-3	CASSNLRGGPVETQYF
TRBV3-1/TRBV3-2	CASSQAPGNGYTF
TRBV6-7	CASRRREGVQPQHF
TRBV27	CASSWTANYGYTF
TRBV7-8	CASVQGPVSSYEQYF
TRBV5-1	CASSIDRVDAEQYF
TRBV10-1	CASSESGRGSNTGELFF
TRBV28	CASSPPGNNSPLHF
TRBV24-1	CATSDSDRGIRETQYF
TRBV7-2	CASSLKSVGGTSGTGELFF
TRBV5-1	CASSLEGTGRTDTQYF
TRBV12-3/TRBV12-4	CASSLLAGGEQFF
TRBV9	CASSVGGGGLAPQGEQFF
TRBV10-3	CAITGTGKSGYGYTF
TRBV3-1/TRBV3-2	CASSRRGTEAFF
TRBV7-2	CASSLEGASGSYEQYF
TRBV6-5	CASSLQGATNEKLFF
TRBV10-3	CAISESNRGQSEKLFF
TRBV5-5	CATAGQGTYEQYF
TRBV5-1	CASSTPDGDTNTGELFF
TRBV9	CASSSRTGGDYGYTF
TRBV4-1	CASSPLAGDYTEAFF
TRBV7-8	CASSSLTGQTYEQYF
TRBV11-2	CASSLQTGPGNTIYF
TRBV6-5	CASSYSTGFGEAFF
TRBV7-9	CASSGSGQASYEQYF
TRBV4-1	CASSQDGQGTDTQYF
TRBV24-1	CATSDGGQANQPQHF
TRBV27	CASSLYSSGELFF
TRBV28	CASSTIGHGYTF
TRBV14	CASSQNPGTGGYEQYF
TRBV18	CASSPGQANYGYTF
TRBV5-1	CASILLASGELFF
TRBV27	CASSFDIWTDTQYF
TRBV18	CASSLGTKPDTQYF
TRBV7-8	CASSATGGAGNTIYF
TRBV27	CASNAWTSGGFEQFF
TRBV20-1	CSASSILGSTGALKNIQYF
TRBV5-8	CASSFLGGTEAFF
TRBV4-2	CASSQTGTGAVYGYTF
TRBV6-5	CASSYFGTYGYTF
TRBV27	CASSVRLTSTDTQYF
TRBV7-9	CASSGGTDTQYF
TRBV7-2	CASSLVTFREQYF
TRBV30	CAWSHGGSSGNTIYF
TRBV27	CASRRHGPGAEAFF
TRBV7-6	CASSPRLGAYNEQFF
TRBV19	CASSAWDRGLAKNIQYF
TRBV28	CASSFIGELFF
TRBV5-1	CASSITTGEYYEQYF
TRBV7-3	CASSQGTSGNNEQFF
TRBV10-3	CAISAGQGAGKTQYF
TRBV19	CASSGRQGASGNTIYF
TRBV6-5	CASTLLISNQPQHF
TRBV27	CASSPTGFYEQYF
TRBV2	CASSPGGWAEAFF
TRBV19	CASRFRQQNTEAFF
TRBV5-8	CASSSGTGVVNEKLFF
TRBV3-1/TRBV3-2	CASSQAVAGDTQYF